This TCR beta chain came from a study of blood T cell repertoires in COVID-19. The V end was cut by 7 bases, the J end by 6 bases, with 15 bases between. The germline V gene encodes CDR1 MNHNY and CDR2 SVGAGI (reference sequence). This CDR3 has 14 residues. The assay was immunoSEQ multiplex PCR, and TCRdb's table has in-frame clones only and misses some. The table includes about 67,000 clones, around nine tenths detected once. V usage is TRBV6-6 and J usage is TRBJ2-2; D remains ambiguous. This TCR derives from an elderly woman with acute or convalescent COVID-19. Sample: peripheral blood. The CDR3 DNA is TGTGCCAGCACCCCCCTTGTTCGGGCCGGGGAGCTGTTTTTT. It is translated as CASTPLVRAGELFF.